The TCR beta chain under discussion was sequenced for a study of OX40 agonist ivuxolimab in advanced cancers. Study as a whole: Every 2 weeks, ivuxolimab was infused into the patients intravenously at between 0.01 and 10 mg/kg. Treatment received earlier with anti-PD-1, anti-PD-L1 or anti-CTLA-4 agents was allowed, and more than 35% had some.

This clone was seen more than once but under ten times. The CDR3 consists of 13 residues. The V and J ends lost 3 bases and 10 bases respectively, with 11 bases between them. Germline CDR1 and CDR2: SGHDT and YYEEEE. The repertoire was sequenced with immunoSEQ multiplex PCR; TCRdb's copy has only in-frame clones and lacks some. This sample has 55,000 to 65,000 clones, with about 87% found just once. This chain links TRBV5-6 with TRBJ1-6; D is possibly TRBD1 (5 bases). This receptor was obtained from an adult with an advanced solid tumor such as melanoma, head and neck, liver or kidney cancer. The source was CD4+ or CD8+ T cells sorted from blood, collected in a trial of the OX40 agonist ivuxolimab. The CDR3, as DNA: TGTGCCAGCAGCTCCGGGGGGACCTCACCCCTCCACTTT. As protein: CASSSGGTSPLHF.